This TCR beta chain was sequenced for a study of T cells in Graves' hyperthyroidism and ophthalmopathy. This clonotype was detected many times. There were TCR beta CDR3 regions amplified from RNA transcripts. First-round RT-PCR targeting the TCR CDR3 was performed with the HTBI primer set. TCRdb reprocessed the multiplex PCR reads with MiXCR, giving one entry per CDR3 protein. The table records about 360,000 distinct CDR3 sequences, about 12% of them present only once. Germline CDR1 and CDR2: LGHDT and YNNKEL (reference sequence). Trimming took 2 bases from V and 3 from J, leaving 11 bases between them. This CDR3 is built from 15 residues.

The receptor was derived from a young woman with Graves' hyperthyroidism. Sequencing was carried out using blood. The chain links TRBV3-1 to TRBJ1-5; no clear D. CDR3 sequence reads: CASSQYGITNQPQHF. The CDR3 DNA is TGTGCCAGCAGCCAATATGGGATCACCAATCAGCCCCAGCATTTT.